Detailed here is one T cell receptor beta chain. This specimen belongs to a study of control samples from healthy donors and cancer patients. TCRdb keeps only in-frame clones here, not all; method: immunoSEQ multiplex PCR. The sample lists 85,000 to 100,000 clones; almost 85% were seen once. This CDR3 has 13 residues. Trimming left V 6 bases short and J 3 bases short, with 12 bases between. Germline V lookup: CDR1 SNHLY, CDR2 FYNNEI. Input material: blood. V gene TRBV2 combines with J gene TRBJ2-7; either TRBD1 or TRBD2 may supply D (5 bases each). The receptor was derived from a man aged 60-69 years in good health. The CDR3 DNA follows: TGTGCCAGCAGCCCCGAGGGGAACTACGAGCAGTACTTC. Its protein product is CASSPEGNYEQYF.